A selection of T cell receptor beta chains follows, all from one sample in a study of technical replicates of blood from a handful of donors. Profiling relied on immunoSEQ multiplex PCR, and the TCRdb table lists in-frame clones only, not all of them. The sample shows 70,000 to 95,000 clones, 90% to 95% of them seen only once. The source material was T cells isolated from PBMCs. The receptor source for this set is a human donor in good health. CDR3s include the opening cysteine and the closing phenylalanine or tryptophan. The D gene is left open where the match is weak. Not every row has a clone size; where given, it reads once, few, many or a size class.

d_gene | j_gene | v_gene | abundance | CDR3nt | CDR3aa
NA | TRBJ2-7 | TRBV7-2 | NA | TGTGCCAGCAGACAGGGCGCGGCCTACTCCTACGAGCAGTACTTC | CASRQGAAYSYEQYF
TRBD1 | TRBJ1-1 | TRBV19 | NA | TGTGCCAGTACCACGGGACAGGGGGTCTTCACGAACACTGAAGCTTTCTTT | CASTTGQGVFTNTEAFF
NA | TRBJ2-5 | TRBV7-9 | NA | TGTGCCAGCAGCCTCTCTGAGGCCCCGGAGACCCAGTACTTC | CASSLSEAPETQYF
NA | TRBJ2-2 | TRBV28 | once | TGTGCCAGCAGTTTATACAGGGCACCAGCCGGGGAGCTGTTTTTT | CASSLYRAPAGELFF
TRBD1 | TRBJ1-2 | TRBV5-6 | NA | TGTGCCAGCAGCCCGGACAGGGCCTTGTATGGCTACACCTTC | CASSPDRALYGYTF
TRBD2 | TRBJ2-7 | TRBV7-9 | NA | TGTGCCAGCAGCAAACTATCAGGACTAGCGGGGTCAACCTACGAGCAGTACTTC | CASSKLSGLAGSTYEQYF
TRBD2 | TRBJ2-1 | TRBV7-8 | NA | TGTGCCAGCAGCCGCCTGTGGGCGGGAGACTTCTACAATGAGCAGTTCTTC | CASSRLWAGDFYNEQFF
NA | TRBJ2-3 | TRBV28 | NA | TGTGCCAGCAGTCCACCCCGGTTGACAGATACGCAGTATTTT | CASSPPRLTDTQYF
NA | TRBJ1-4 | TRBV5-1 | NA | TGCGCCAGCAGCGAACGAGGGCCATTTGCAACTAATGAAAAACTGTTTTTT | CASSERGPFATNEKLFF
TRBD1 | TRBJ2-1 | TRBV27 | NA | TGTGCCAGCAGTTTTCCGGGACAGGGGGCCAATGAGCAGTTCTTC | CASSFPGQGANEQFF
NA | TRBJ1-1 | TRBV27 | few | TGTGCCAGCAGCCCACTTCAGGGTAGCCGCGAAGCTTTCTTT | CASSPLQGSREAFF
TRBD2 | TRBJ2-7 | TRBV6-1 | NA | TGTGCCAGCAGTGGACTAGCGGGAGGCGAGCAGTACTTC | CASSGLAGGEQYF
NA | TRBJ2-7 | TRBV6-6 | NA | TGTGCCAGCAGTTCCTGGGTAGCGGTCTCCTACGAGCAGTACTTC | CASSSWVAVSYEQYF
NA | TRBJ2-2 | TRBV29-1 | NA | TGCAGCGTTGACAGAACGAACACCGGGGAGCTGTTTTTT | CSVDRTNTGELFF
NA | TRBJ1-4 | TRBV5-6 | NA | TGTGCCAGCAGCTTTGCAGGGAATGAAAAACTGTTTTTT | CASSFAGNEKLFF
TRBD1 | TRBJ2-7 | TRBV12-5 | NA | TGTGCTAGTGGTCGGGACAGCTCTTACGAGCAGTACTTC | CASGRDSSYEQYF
TRBD1 | TRBJ1-1 | TRBV11-3 | NA | TGTGCCAGCAGCTCTGGACAGGGAACAGTTGCTTTCTTT | CASSSGQGTVAFF
TRBD1 | TRBJ1-2 | TRBV18 | NA | TGTGCCAGCTCACCACTCAACAGGGGGTTGGAGTGGTATGGCTACACCTTC | CASSPLNRGLEWYGYTF
NA | TRBJ2-7 | TRBV5-1 | once | TGCGCCAGCAGCTTACAGGGTAGTGGCGAGCAGTACTTC | CASSLQGSGEQYF
NA | TRBJ2-6 | TRBV4-1 | NA | TGCGCCAGCAGCCAGGGTTCCGGGACAACTGGGGCCAACGTCCTGACTTTC | CASSQGSGTTGANVLTF
NA | TRBJ1-3 | TRBV10-1 | NA | TGCGCCAGCAGTGAGTCAGGAGGTCCTGGAAACACCATATATTTT | CASSESGGPGNTIYF
NA | TRBJ2-5 | TRBV7-7 | NA | TGTGCTAGCAGCTTTAGTGGAGAGACCCAGTACTTC | CASSFSGETQYF
NA | TRBJ1-6 | TRBV6-1 | once | TGTGCCAGCAGAGCCCGGGACTGGGATTCACCCCTCCACTTT | CASRARDWDSPLHF
NA | TRBJ1-2 | TRBV5-1 | NA | TGCGCCAGCAGCTTGGAGCCCCTAGACTATGGCTACACCTTC | CASSLEPLDYGYTF
NA | TRBJ2-3 | TRBV28 | NA | TGTGCCAGCAGTCCACAGGGGCGGGGTCACACAGATACGCAGTATTTT | CASSPQGRGHTDTQYF
NA | TRBJ1-1 | TRBV11-2 | NA | TGTGCCAGCAGCCTAAGGAGGGGAGGAGCTGAAGCTTTCTTT | CASSLRRGGAEAFF
TRBD2 | TRBJ2-3 | TRBV28 | NA | TGTGCCAGCAGTTTATGGGCGTTATCTAGCGGTTTCACAGATACGCAGTATTTT | CASSLWALSSGFTDTQYF
NA | TRBJ2-3 | TRBV7-2 | NA | TGTGCCAGCAGCTTAGGCGCGGGCCGGAATACGCAGTATTTT | CASSLGAGRNTQYF
NA | TRBJ1-2 | TRBV4-1 | NA | TGCGCCAGCAGCCAAACTCTGACAGGCCAGAAGAATGGCTACACCTTC | CASSQTLTGQKNGYTF